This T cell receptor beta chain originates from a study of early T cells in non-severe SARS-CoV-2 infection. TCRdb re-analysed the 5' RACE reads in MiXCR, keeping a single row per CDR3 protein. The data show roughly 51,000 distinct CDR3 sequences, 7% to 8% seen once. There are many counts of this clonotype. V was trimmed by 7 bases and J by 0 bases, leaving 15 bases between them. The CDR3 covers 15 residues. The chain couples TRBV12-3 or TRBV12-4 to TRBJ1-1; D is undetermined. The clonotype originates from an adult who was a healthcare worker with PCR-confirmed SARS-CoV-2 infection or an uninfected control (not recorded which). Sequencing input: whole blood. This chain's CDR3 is CASTPRPGMNTEAFF. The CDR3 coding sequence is TGTGCCAGCACCCCCCGACCGGGGATGAACACTGAAGCTTTCTTT.